This TCR beta chain was observed in a study of T cells in Graves' hyperthyroidism and ophthalmopathy. A word on this clonotype: This could be a read error, since a much larger clone is one nucleotide away.

The source material, RNA transcripts, was used to amplify TCR beta CDR3 regions. The HTBI set primed first-round TCR CDR3 RT-PCR. TCRdb used MiXCR to reprocess the multiplex PCR reads, holding one entry per CDR3 protein. The table lists some 740,000 distinct CDR3 sequences, around 15% of them singletons. This CDR3 contains 15 residues. CDR1 KGHSH and CDR2 LQKENI come from the germline V gene. This rearrangement joins TRBV18 to TRBJ2-5; 7 bases are a match to TRBD1. The assigned J gene may be wrong: the sequence end matches TRBJ2-1 better. The specimen sequenced was blood. This TCR was recovered from a woman under 30 with Graves' hyperthyroidism. The CDR3 nucleotides are TGTGCCAGCTCACCACCGGACAGGTTTCAAGAGACCCAGTTCTTC. Encoded protein: CASSPPDRFQETQFF.